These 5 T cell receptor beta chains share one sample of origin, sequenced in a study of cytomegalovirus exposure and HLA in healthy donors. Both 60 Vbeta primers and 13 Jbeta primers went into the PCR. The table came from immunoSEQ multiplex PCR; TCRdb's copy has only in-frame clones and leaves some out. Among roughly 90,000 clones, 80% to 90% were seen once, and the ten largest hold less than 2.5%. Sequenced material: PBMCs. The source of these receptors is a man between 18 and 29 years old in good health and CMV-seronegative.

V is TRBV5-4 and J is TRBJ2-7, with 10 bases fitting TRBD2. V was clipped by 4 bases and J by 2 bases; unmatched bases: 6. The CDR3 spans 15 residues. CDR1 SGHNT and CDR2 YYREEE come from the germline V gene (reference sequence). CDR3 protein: CASSRKAGGAYEQYF. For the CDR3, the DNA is TGTGCCAGCAGCCGGAAAGCGGGAGGGGCCTACGAGCAGTACTTC.

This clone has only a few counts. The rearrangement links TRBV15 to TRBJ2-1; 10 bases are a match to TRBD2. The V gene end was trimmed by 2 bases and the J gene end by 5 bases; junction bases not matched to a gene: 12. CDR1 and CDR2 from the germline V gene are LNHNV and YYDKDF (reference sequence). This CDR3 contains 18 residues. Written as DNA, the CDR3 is TGTGCCACCAGCAGACCGAGCGGGAGGGGCTTCCCCGACAATGAGCAGTTCTTC. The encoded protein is CATSRPSGRGFPDNEQFF.

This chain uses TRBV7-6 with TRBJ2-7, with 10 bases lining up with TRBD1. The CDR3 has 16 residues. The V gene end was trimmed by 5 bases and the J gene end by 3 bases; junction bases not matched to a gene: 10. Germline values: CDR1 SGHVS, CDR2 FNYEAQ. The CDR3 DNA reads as TGTGCCAGCAGCAAAGCCATCGGACAGGGGGTCTACGAGCAGTACTTC. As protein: CASSKAIGQGVYEQYF.

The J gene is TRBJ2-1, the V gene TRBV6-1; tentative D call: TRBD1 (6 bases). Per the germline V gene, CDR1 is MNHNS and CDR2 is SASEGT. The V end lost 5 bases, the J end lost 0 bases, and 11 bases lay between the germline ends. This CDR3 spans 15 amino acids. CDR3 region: CASSTEGDSYNEQFF. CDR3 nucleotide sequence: TGTGCCAGCAGTACAGAGGGGGACTCCTACAATGAGCAGTTCTTC.

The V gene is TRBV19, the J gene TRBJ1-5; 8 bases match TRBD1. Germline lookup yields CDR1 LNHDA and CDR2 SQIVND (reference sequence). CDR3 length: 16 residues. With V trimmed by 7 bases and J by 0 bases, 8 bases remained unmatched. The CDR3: CASTQPQGASNQPQHF. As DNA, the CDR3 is TGTGCCAGTACCCAACCCCAGGGGGCTAGCAATCAGCCCCAGCATTTT. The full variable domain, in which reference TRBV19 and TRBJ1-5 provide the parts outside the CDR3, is DGGITQSPKYLFRKEGQNVTLSCEQNLNHDAMYWYRQDPGQGLRLIYYSQIVNDFQKGDIAEGYSVSREKKESFPLTVTSAQKNPTAFYLCASTQPQGASNQPQHFGDGTRLSIL.